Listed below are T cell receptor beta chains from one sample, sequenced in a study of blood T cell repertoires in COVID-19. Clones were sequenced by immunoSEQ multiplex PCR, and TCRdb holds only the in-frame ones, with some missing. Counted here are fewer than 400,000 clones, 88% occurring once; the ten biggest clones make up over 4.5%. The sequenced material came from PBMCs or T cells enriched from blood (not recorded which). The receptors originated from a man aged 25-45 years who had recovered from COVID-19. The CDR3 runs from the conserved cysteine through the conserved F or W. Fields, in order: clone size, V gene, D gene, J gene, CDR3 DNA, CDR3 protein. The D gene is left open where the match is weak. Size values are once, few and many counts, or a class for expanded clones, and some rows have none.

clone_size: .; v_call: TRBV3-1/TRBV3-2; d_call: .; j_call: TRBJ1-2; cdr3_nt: TGTGCCAGCAGCCAAGATCTTCCACGGAACTATGGCTACACCTTC; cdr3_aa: CASSQDLPRNYGYTF
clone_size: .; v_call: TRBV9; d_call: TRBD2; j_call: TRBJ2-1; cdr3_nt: TGTGCCAGCAGCGTCGGACTAGCGGGGGGGCCGCGGGAGCAGTTCTTC; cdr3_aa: CASSVGLAGGPREQFF
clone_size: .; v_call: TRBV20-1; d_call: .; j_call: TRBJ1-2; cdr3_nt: TGCAGTGCTTGGAGGTTAGGTGGCTACACCTTC; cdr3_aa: CSAWRLGGYTF
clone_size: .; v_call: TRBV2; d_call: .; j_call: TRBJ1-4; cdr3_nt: TGTGCCAGCAGTGAAGCGCCTGGGGAGGAAAAACTGTTTTTT; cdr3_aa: CASSEAPGEEKLFF
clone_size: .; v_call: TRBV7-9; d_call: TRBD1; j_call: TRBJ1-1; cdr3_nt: TGTGCCAGCAGCTGGGGGACAGGGGGAACTGAAGCTTTCTTT; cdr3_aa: CASSWGTGGTEAFF
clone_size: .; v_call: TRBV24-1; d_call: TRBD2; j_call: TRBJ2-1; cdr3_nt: TGTGCCACCCGTCCAACTAGCGGGGGGGATGAGCAGTTCTTC; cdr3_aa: CATRPTSGGDEQFF
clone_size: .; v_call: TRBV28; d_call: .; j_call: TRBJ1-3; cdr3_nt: TGTGCCAGCAGCAAGTACGGAGGCGATGGAAACACCATATATTTT; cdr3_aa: CASSKYGGDGNTIYF
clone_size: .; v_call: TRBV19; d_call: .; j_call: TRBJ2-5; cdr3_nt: TGTGCCAGTAGTATAGGATTTCGGGGGATGGAGGGGACCCAGTACTTC; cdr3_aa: CASSIGFRGMEGTQYF
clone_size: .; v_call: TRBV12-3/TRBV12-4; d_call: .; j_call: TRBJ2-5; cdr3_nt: TGTGCCAGCAGTATCGGACAACCCGAGACCCAGTACTTC; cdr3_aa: CASSIGQPETQYF
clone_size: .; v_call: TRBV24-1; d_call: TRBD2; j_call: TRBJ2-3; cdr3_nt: TGTGCCACCAGTAACTACGGGAGGGGGGGCACAGATACGCAGTATTTT; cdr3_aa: CATSNYGRGGTDTQYF
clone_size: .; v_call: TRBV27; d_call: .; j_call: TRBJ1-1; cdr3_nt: TGTGCCAGCAGTTTATTGTCACATTATGAAGCTTTCTTT; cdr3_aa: CASSLLSHYEAFF
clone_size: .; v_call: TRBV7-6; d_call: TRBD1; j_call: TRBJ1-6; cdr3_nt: TGTGCCAGCAGCTTGGGGACAGTGGATTCACCCCTCCACTTT; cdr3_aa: CASSLGTVDSPLHF
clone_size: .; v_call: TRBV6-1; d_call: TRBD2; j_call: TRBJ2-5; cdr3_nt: TGTGCCAGCAGTGAAGGGACTAGCGGTGCGGAGACCCAGTACTTC; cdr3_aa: CASSEGTSGAETQYF
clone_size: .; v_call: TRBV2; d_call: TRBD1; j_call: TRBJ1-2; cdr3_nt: TGTGCCAAGGAACCGGGACAGAGCTCCTATGGCTACACCTTC; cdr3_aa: CAKEPGQSSYGYTF
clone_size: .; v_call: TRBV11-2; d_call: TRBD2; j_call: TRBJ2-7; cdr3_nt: TGTGCCAGCAGCCCGGGACTAGCGGTATACGAGCAGTACTTC; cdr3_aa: CASSPGLAVYEQYF
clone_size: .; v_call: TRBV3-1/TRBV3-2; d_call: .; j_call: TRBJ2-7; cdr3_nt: TGTGCCAGCAGCCCAGGGGAAGAGCAGTACTTC; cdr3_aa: CASSPGEEQYF
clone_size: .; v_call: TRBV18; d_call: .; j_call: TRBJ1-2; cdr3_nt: TGTGCCAGCTCACCTTCGGGAAGTGGTGGCTACACCTTC; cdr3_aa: CASSPSGSGGYTF
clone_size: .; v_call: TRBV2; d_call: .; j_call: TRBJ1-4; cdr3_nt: TGTGCCAGCATTTTAGGGACGGGGGATGAAAAACTGTTTTTT; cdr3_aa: CASILGTGDEKLFF
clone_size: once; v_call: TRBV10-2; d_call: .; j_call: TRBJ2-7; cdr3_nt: TGCGCCAGCGCGGCTGCCGAGAGCTTCGAGCAGTACTTC; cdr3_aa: CASAAAESFEQYF
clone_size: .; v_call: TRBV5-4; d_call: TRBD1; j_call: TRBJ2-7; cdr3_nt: TGTGCCAGCAGCTTGGGGGACAGTTCCTACGAGCAGTACTTC; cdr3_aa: CASSLGDSSYEQYF
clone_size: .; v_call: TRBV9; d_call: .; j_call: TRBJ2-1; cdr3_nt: TGTGCCAGCAGCGTAGCTACGTACCTAGCGAACAATGAGCAGTTCTTC; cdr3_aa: CASSVATYLANNEQFF
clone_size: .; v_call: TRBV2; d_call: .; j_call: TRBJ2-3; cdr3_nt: TGTGCCAGCAGTCGACAGTCCGGGGATACGCAGTATTTT; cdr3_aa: CASSRQSGDTQYF
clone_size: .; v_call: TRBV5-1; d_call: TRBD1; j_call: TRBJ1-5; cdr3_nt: TGCGCCAGCAGCTTAGGGACAGGGGGCCAAGATCAGCCCCAGCATTTT; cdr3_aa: CASSLGTGGQDQPQHF